This TCR beta chain is drawn from a study of breast tumors, draining lymph nodes, adjacent tissues. Samples came from axillary lymph nodes draining the breast cancer. This clonotype has a count of ten or more. Its specificity is unknown. Study observations and caveats: Luminal-like breast cancer showed significantly higher tumor–nontumor repertoire similarity than basal-like. Compared with lymph nodes, tumors were less diverse; compared with nontumor tissue, more. Tumor T cell lymph node origin was a supported hypothesis, not proven.

MiXCR, run by TCRdb on the multiplex PCR reads, gives a single entry per CDR3 protein. The data show 150,000 to 200,000 distinct CDR3 sequences, over 25% seen once. This CDR3 is 16 amino acids long. The germline CDR1 and CDR2 sequences are KGHSH and LQKENI. V shed 4 bases and J shed 1 base, with 14 bases lying between them. The sequenced sample consisted of axillary lymph node tissue. The sequence derives from a female donor with breast cancer. Some clones in this sample may be carry-over from other donors' samples. The gene calls are TRBV18 and TRBJ1-5; the D is unclear. CDR3 sequence: CASSLESLGSNQPQHF. CDR3 in DNA: TGTGCCAGCTCACTAGAGTCCCTTGGAAGCAATCAGCCCCAGCATTTT.